The clone carrying this TCR beta chain has just one count. This entry comes from a study of blood T cell repertoires in COVID-19. About the research overall: Sources were T cells, B-cell-depleted T cells, or PBMCs; the material itself was cDNA or gDNA.

The length of the CDR3 is 13 residues. Trimming took off 4 bases at V and 2 bases at J, with 8 bases between the two ends. CDR1 and CDR2 (germline): KGHSH, LQKENI. Method: immunoSEQ multiplex PCR; TCRdb's copy keeps in-frame clones and lacks some. Found here are 200,000 to 250,000 clones, around 85% of them singletons; the top ten hold approximately 2.4%. The clonotype originates from a woman in her 70s with COVID-19, enrolled during active disease. The sample comprised peripheral blood. The rearrangement joins TRBV18 to TRBJ2-5; the D gene is possibly TRBD1 (6 bases). This chain's CDR3 is CASSRGQQETQYF. The CDR3 nucleotides read TGTGCCAGCTCACGAGGACAGCAAGAGACCCAGTACTTC.